This T cell receptor (beta chain) was retrieved from a study of cytomegalovirus exposure and HLA in healthy donors. Broader study findings: Researchers catalogued some 160 TCR beta chains as cytomegalovirus-associated. Later on, an analysis tied 15,000 to 20,000 TCR beta sequences to HLA alleles at 0.05 false discovery rate. What a later analysis showed was that several of the most significant clusters appeared linked to common viral pathogens.

PCR primers comprised 60 Vbeta and 13 Jbeta primers. Per the original data handling: Unique TCR beta chains totaled about 78 million in a later count, with around 11 million of them shared. Profiled with immunoSEQ multiplex PCR; TCRdb holds only in-frame clones, not every one. For V, J and clone size, that table is used; D and trimming come from the DNA. The sample has some 170,000 clones; about 80% are singletons. The trim removed 0 bases at V and 4 bases at J, leaving 9 bases unmatched. The length of the CDR3 is 17 residues. The germline V gene has CDR1 SGHNT and CDR2 YENEEA. Of note for this clone: The target antigen is unknown.

The chain employs TRBV11-3 and TRBJ2-5; 9 bases fit TRBD2. This TCR derives from a woman in her 40s in good health and CMV-seronegative. The sample was PBMCs. CDR3 sequence: CASSLDSGLAPGETQYF. DNA for the CDR3: TGTGCCAGCAGCTTAGATTCGGGACTAGCCCCGGGAGAGACCCAGTACTTC.